In its sample, the clone carrying this T cell receptor beta chain was seen once. The V end was cut by 0 bases, the J end by 0 bases, with 7 bases between. CDR3 length: 14 amino acids. Germline V gene sequence: CDR1 SGHRS, CDR2 YFSETQ. This sample stems from a study of shared clonotypes between healthy human individuals. Terminally differentiated effector memory CD45RA+ cells were left out of the naive CD8 fraction, which was CD45RO-negative and positively selected for CCR7. Some clones are missing from TCRdb's copy, which holds only in-frame ones; the method was immunoSEQ multiplex PCR. The sample holds around 610,000 clones, around 96% seen once.

Specimen: naive CD8+ T cells sorted from blood. The V gene is TRBV5-1, the J gene TRBJ2-7; D is unresolved. The receptor comes from a woman in her thirties in good health. The CDR3 loop reads CASSLAVNSYEQYF. The CDR3 nucleotides are TGCGCCAGCAGCTTGGCAGTAAACTCCTACGAGCAGTACTTC. Combining the CDR3 with reference TRBV5-1 and TRBJ2-7 gives the whole variable domain KAGVTQTPRYLIKTRGQQVTLSCSPISGHRSVSWYQQTPGQGLQFLFEYFSETQRNKGNFPGRFSGRQFSNSRSEMNVSTLELGDSALYLCASSLAVNSYEQYFGPGTRLTVT.